The 22 T cell receptor beta chains given below trace back to one sample, sequenced in a study of OX40 agonist ivuxolimab in advanced cancers. Some clones are missing from TCRdb's copy, which holds only in-frame ones; the method was immunoSEQ multiplex PCR. The sample has about 38,000 clones, 82% seen once. This specimen consisted of CD4+ or CD8+ T cells sorted from blood, obtained in a trial of the OX40 agonist ivuxolimab. These receptors came from an adult with an advanced solid tumor such as melanoma, head and neck, liver or kidney cancer.

This clone was counted between two and nine times. The chain uses TRBV5-1 and TRBJ2-1, with 11 positions matching TRBD2. V was clipped by 4 bases and J by 7 bases; unmatched bases: 13. The V gene's germline CDR1 is SGHRS and CDR2 YFSETQ. This CDR3 spans 17 amino acids. This CDR3 reads CASSLQPTSGGANEQFF. For the CDR3, the DNA is TGCGCCAGCAGCCTCCAGCCTACTAGCGGGGGCGCAAATGAGCAGTTCTTC. Looking up the rest from reference TRBV5-1 and TRBJ2-1 gives the full variable domain: KAGVTQTPRYLIKTRGQQVTLSCSPISGHRSVSWYQQTPGQGLQFLFEYFSETQRNKGNFPGRFSGRQFSNSRSEMNVSTLELGDSALYLCASSLQPTSGGANEQFFGPGTRLTVL.

This clone was recorded a few times. The chain joins TRBV6-4 to TRBJ2-7; 7 nucleotides line up with TRBD2. Per the germline V gene, CDR1 is MRHNA and CDR2 is SNTAGT. Trimming removed 7 bases from V and 2 bases from J; junction bases left unmatched: 8. The CDR3 is 14 amino acids. CDR3 residues: CASNFARGAYEQYF. CDR3 nucleotide sequence: TGTGCCAGCAACTTCGCCCGGGGGGCCTACGAGCAGTACTTC.

V and J are TRBV4-1 and TRBJ2-1; D unclear. The germline V gene encodes CDR1 MGHRA and CDR2 YSYEKL. The CDR3 runs 13 residues. Deletions cut 2 bases from V and 4 bases from J, with 6 bases between. The CDR3 DNA follows: TGCGCCAGCAGCCAATATACATACAATGAGCAGTTCTTC. It encodes CASSQYTYNEQFF.

This chain joins TRBV7-8 and TRBJ2-7; D possibly uses TRBD1 or TRBD2 (6 bases each). There are 18 residues in the CDR3. Germline CDR1 and CDR2: SGHVS and FQNEAQ. Trimming pared 9 bases from V and 4 bases from J, leaving 31 bases between. CDR3 protein: CASEFGRGFSGAGYEQYF. In DNA, the CDR3 is TGTGCCAGTGAATTTGGCAGGGGTTTTTCGGGAGCGGGTTACGAGCAGTACTTC.

The rearrangement joins TRBV6-5 to TRBJ1-5; TRBD1 agrees at 9 bases. Germline lookup yields CDR1 MNHEY and CDR2 SVGAGI. CDR3 length equals 14 residues. V gave up 10 bases and J gave up 0 bases; unmatched junction bases: 4. In DNA, the CDR3 is TGTGCCACCATGACAGGGGGTAGCAATCAGCCCCAGCATTTT. Translated, it gives CATMTGGSNQPQHF.

The chain recombines TRBV19 with TRBJ1-4, with 7 positions matching TRBD1. The CDR3 has 15 amino acids. The germline V gene has CDR1 LNHDA and CDR2 SQIVND (reference sequence). The J segment lost 5 bases and the V segment lost 8 bases, leaving 11 bases of the junction unmatched. DNA for the CDR3: TGTGCCAGTTCAACTATGACAGGGAAAAATGAAAAACTGTTTTTT. Translation gives CASSTMTGKNEKLFF.

This chain uses TRBV5-1 with TRBJ2-1; the D is unclear. The CDR3 is made up of 14 amino acids. Between the trimmed V and J ends, which lost 4 bases and 2 bases, there was a span of 10 bases. The V gene's germline CDR1 is SGHRS and CDR2 YFSETQ. The CDR3 loop reads CASSPRQAYNEQFF. The CDR3 DNA reads as TGCGCCAGCAGCCCTCGTCAGGCCTACAATGAGCAGTTCTTC.

This chain uses TRBV11-2 with TRBJ2-2, with 7 positions matching TRBD2. V lost 5 bases to trimming and J lost 2 bases; unmatched junction nucleotides: 8. This CDR3 spans 16 amino acids. The germline gives CDR1 SGHAT, CDR2 FQNNGV. In DNA form, the CDR3 reads TGTGCCAGCAGCACCCCCCGGGGGGACAACACCGGGGAGCTGTTTTTT. Translating gives CASSTPRGDNTGELFF.

The chain carries TRBV6-1 and TRBJ1-3; weak D call: TRBD1 (6 bases). The V end lost 1 base, the J end lost 2 bases, and 9 bases lay between the germline ends. The CDR3 runs to 15 residues. CDR1 MNHNS and CDR2 SASEGT come from the germline V gene. This CDR3 reads CASSEEGGPGNTIYF. CDR3 nucleotides: TGTGCCAGCAGTGAAGAGGGGGGGCCTGGAAACACCATATATTTT.

This sequence joins TRBV7-8 and TRBJ2-7; 9 positions match TRBD2. Germline V gene lookup returns CDR1 SGHVS and CDR2 FQNEAQ. Trimming removed 2 bases from V and 2 bases from J; junction bases left unmatched: 1. This CDR3 has 14 residues. Here the CDR3 reads CASSLSSGTYEQYF. The CDR3 DNA reads as TGTGCCAGCAGCTTATCTAGCGGGACCTACGAGCAGTACTTC.

The genes are TRBV10-3 and TRBJ1-3, with 7 bases aligning to TRBD1. Germline V CDR1 and CDR2: ENHRY, SYGVKD. V lost 2 bases, J lost 3 bases, and 4 bases stayed unmatched. CDR3 length: 15 amino acids. The CDR3 loop reads CAISEGQAIGNTIYF. CDR3 nucleotides: TGTGCCATCAGTGAGGGACAGGCTATTGGAAACACCATATATTTT.

This chain connects TRBV2 to TRBJ2-6; D unresolved. The CDR3 totals 17 residues. CDR1 and CDR2 (germline): SNHLY, FYNNEI. Trimming removed 5 bases from V and 0 bases from J, with 14 bases in between. CDR3 bases: TGTGCCAGCAGTTTTGAGCTCCTCGGCTCTGGGGCCAACGTCCTGACTTTC. Protein product: CASSFELLGSGANVLTF. Filled out from reference TRBV2 and TRBJ2-6, the complete variable domain reads EPEVTQTPSHQVTQMGQEVILRCVPISNHLYFYWYRQILGQKVEFLVSFYNNEISEKSEIFDDQFSVERPDGSNFTLKIRSTKLEDSAMYFCASSFELLGSGANVLTFGAGSRLTVL.

The J gene is TRBJ2-5, the V gene TRBV6-5; no clear D. This CDR3 spans 14 amino acids. Germline CDR1 is MNHEY and CDR2 is SVGAGI. The V end lost 0 bases, the J end lost 5 bases, and 10 bases lay between the germline ends. DNA for the CDR3: TGTGCCAGCAGTTACTCCACAGCGATTGAGACCCAGTACTTC. Its protein product is CASSYSTAIETQYF.

The genes are TRBV4-3 and TRBJ2-1; 11 bases agree with TRBD2. Germline lookup yields CDR1 LGHNA and CDR2 YSLEER. CDR3 length: 15 amino acids. Losses at the gene ends were 1 base for V and 6 bases for J; bases not matched to a gene: 2. The chain's CDR3 is CASSQALAGANEQFF. DNA for the CDR3: TGCGCCAGCAGCCAAGCACTAGCGGGAGCCAATGAGCAGTTCTTC.

V and J are TRBV6-6 and TRBJ2-7; weak D call: TRBD1 (6 bases). Trimming removed 5 bases at V and 5 bases at J, with 16 bases between. The CDR3 has 14 amino acids. In germline, CDR1 is MNHNY, CDR2 SVGAGI (reference sequence). CDR3 coding DNA: TGTGCCAGCAGTCGACTCCCAGGGGTCGACGAGCAGTACTTC. Residues: CASSRLPGVDEQYF.

The CDR3 DNA is TGCGCCAGCAGCTCAGAAGGAGTTTACGCTAACTATGGCTACACCTTC. It specifies CASSSEGVYANYGYTF. The V and J genes are TRBV5-1 and TRBJ1-2; no clear D. The V gene lost 3 bases and the J gene lost 0 bases, with 15 bases spanning the gap. Germline-derived CDR1 and CDR2 are SGHRS and YFSETQ. The CDR3 sequence is 16 residues long. The entire variable domain, with the rest obtained from reference TRBV5-1 and TRBJ1-2, is as follows: KAGVTQTPRYLIKTRGQQVTLSCSPISGHRSVSWYQQTPGQGLQFLFEYFSETQRNKGNFPGRFSGRQFSNSRSEMNVSTLELGDSALYLCASSSEGVYANYGYTFGSGTRLTVV.

The chain recombines TRBV9 with TRBJ2-5, with D perhaps TRBD2 (7 bases). Germline values: CDR1 SGDLS, CDR2 YYNGEE. This CDR3 has 14 residues. V was cut by 6 bases and J by 5 bases, with 17 bases left in between. The CDR3 nucleotides are TGTGCCAGCACCGTCGGAGGGGGAGGGGAGACCCAGTACTTC. This encodes CASTVGGGGETQYF. Filled out from reference TRBV9 and TRBJ2-5, the complete variable domain reads DSGVTQTPKHLITATGQRVTLRCSPRSGDLSVYWYQQSLDQGLQFLIQYYNGEERAKGNILERFSAQQFPDLHSELNLSSLELGDSALYFCASTVGGGGETQYFGPGTRLLVL.

The chain carries TRBV6-1 and TRBJ2-3, with D perhaps matching TRBD2 (5 bases). Trimming removed 4 bases at V and 4 bases at J, with 12 bases between. Germline CDR1 reads MNHNS; CDR2 reads SASEGT. The CDR3 covers 14 residues. The CDR3 nucleotides are TGTGCCAGCAGTGTTGTGGGAGACGCAGATACGCAGTATTTT. Residues: CASSVVGDADTQYF.

V is TRBV7-2 and J is TRBJ1-1, with no clear D. Trimming shortened V by 1 base and J by 0 bases, and 6 bases separated the two germline ends. Germline CDR1 reads SGHTA; CDR2 reads FQGNSA. The CDR3 spans 14 residues. CDR3 amino acids: CASSLVNLNTEAFF. In nucleotides, the CDR3 is TGTGCCAGCAGCTTAGTTAATCTGAACACTGAAGCTTTCTTT. The full variable domain, completed using reference TRBV7-2 and TRBJ1-1, is GAGVSQSPSNKVTEKGKDVELRCDPISGHTALYWYRQSLGQGLEFLIYFQGNSAPDKSGLPSDRFSAERTGGSVSTLTIQRTQQEDSAVYLCASSLVNLNTEAFFGQGTRLTVV.

The rearrangement links TRBV4-1 to TRBJ2-7; D is uncertain. V shed 2 bases and J shed 1 base, with 12 bases lying between them. The CDR3 runs 15 residues. Germline V gene lookup returns CDR1 MGHRA and CDR2 YSYEKL. CDR3 nucleotide sequence: TGCGCCAGCAGCCAACCTCGGACCGGTTCCTACGAGCAGTACTTC. Its protein is CASSQPRTGSYEQYF.

This sequence joins TRBV27 and TRBJ2-1, with TRBD2 matching 8 bases. With V trimmed by 5 bases and J by 8 bases, 17 bases remained unmatched. Germline CDR1 reads MNHEY; CDR2 reads SMNVEV (reference sequence). This CDR3 comprises 17 residues. In DNA, the CDR3 is TGTGCCAGCAGTCCCAAACCGATAGCGGGAACTATCGATGAGCAGTTCTTC. It yields the protein CASSPKPIAGTIDEQFF.

The chain has TRBV6-5 and TRBJ2-7; weak D call: TRBD2 (6 bases). Between the trimmed V and J ends, which lost 4 bases and 3 bases, there was a span of 10 bases. Per the germline V gene, CDR1 is MNHEY and CDR2 is SVGAGI. The CDR3 has 13 amino acids. The CDR3 DNA is TGTGCCAGCAGTTCCGGGAGACTCTACGAGCAGTACTTC. It is translated as CASSSGRLYEQYF.